A single sample gave rise to the 22 T cell receptor beta chains below, sequenced in a study of vaccination effects on CD4 cells after COVID-19 (dated by TCRdb to between 2021 and 2023). These receptors' antigens are unknown. To identify antigen-specific CD4+ T cell clonotypes by their expansion, the ViraFEST assay first stimulated PBMC with viral peptide pools and then applied TCR sequencing. After 10 to 11 days of culture, CD4+ T cells were isolated with the EasySep CD4+ T cell isolation kit. Negative nucleocapsid antibody results before and after vaccination confirmed that the healthy vaccine recipients had no prior SARS-CoV-2 infection. The library came from the immunoSEQ multiplex PCR assay. TCRdb retrieved this table from immuneACCESS and kept in-frame rearrangements only. Not all clones are present; in checked studies, unresolved V genes account for under half, and no reason is known for the remainder. The sample profile shows some 70,000 clones; about 80% of them were found once. The leading ten clones occupy roughly an eighth of the sample.

This specimen was CD4+ T cells from PBMCs cultured with SARS-CoV-2 spike peptides, taken before COVID-19 vaccination. According to the study, the label for this sample's cell subset or site signals: SARS-CoV-2 spike overlapping peptide pool stimulation. The receptors stem from a human donor who received a COVID-19 vaccine.

This clone was counted a few times. J is TRBJ2-1 and V is TRBV7-2, with 8 bases matching TRBD2. With 1 base clipped from V and 4 bases from J, the junction kept 6 bases outside the gene matches. CDR1 SGHTA and CDR2 FQGNSA come from the germline V gene. This CDR3 spans 16 amino acids. The CDR3 sequence: CASSLVGGAEYNEQFF. For the CDR3, the DNA is TGTGCCAGCAGCTTAGTCGGGGGGGCGGAGTACAATGAGCAGTTCTTC.

DNA of the CDR3: TGCGCCAGCAGCTCCGGACAGGGGGCAAACTATGGCTACACCTTC. It encodes CASSSGQGANYGYTF. The rearrangement joins TRBV5-1 to TRBJ1-2; 11 bases map to TRBD1. The CDR3 spans 15 residues. CDR1 is SGHRS and CDR2 is YFSETQ in the germline V gene. J was trimmed by 2 bases and V by 3 bases; bases with no gene match: 3.

The chain links TRBV5-1 to TRBJ1-1; 7 bases fit TRBD1. The junction had 7 bases not matched to a gene; V was cut back by 4 bases and J by 4 bases. Germline V gives CDR1 SGHRS, CDR2 YFSETQ. This CDR3 has 14 amino acids. In DNA, the CDR3 is TGCGCCAGCAGCACATCTCCAGGGGGCACTGAAGCTTTCTTT. This encodes CASSTSPGGTEAFF.

The CDR3 is CASSGGLAGGRNEQFF. As DNA, the CDR3 is TGTGCCAGCAGTGGGGGACTAGCGGGGGGGCGGAATGAGCAGTTCTTC. The V gene is TRBV6-4, the J gene TRBJ2-1, with 16 bases that match TRBD2. The germline gives CDR1 MRHNA, CDR2 SNTAGT. J was trimmed by 7 bases and V by 4 bases; bases with no gene match: 4. CDR3 length: 16 amino acids.

This chain connects TRBV19 to TRBJ1-1, with TRBD1 as a possible D gene (5 bases). V was trimmed by 7 bases and J by 1 base, leaving 19 bases between them. Germline assignment: CDR1 LNHDA and CDR2 SQIVND (reference sequence). The CDR3 has 16 residues. The CDR3 DNA follows: TGTGCCAGTACCCCCGCGGGTCAGGGCACGAACACTGAAGCTTTCTTT. This codes for CASTPAGQGTNTEAFF. The whole variable domain, remainder taken from reference TRBV19 and TRBJ1-1, is DGGITQSPKYLFRKEGQNVTLSCEQNLNHDAMYWYRQDPGQGLRLIYYSQIVNDFQKGDIAEGYSVSREKKESFPLTVTSAQKNPTAFYLCASTPAGQGTNTEAFFGQGTRLTVV.

Only a few counts were recorded for this clone. The chain carries TRBV9 and TRBJ2-2; D might be TRBD1 (6 bases). The germline CDR1 and CDR2 sequences are SGDLS and YYNGEE. V gave up 1 base and J gave up 4 bases, with 8 bases separating them. This CDR3 spans 14 amino acids. The chain's CDR3 is CASSVTGTTGELFF. CDR3 DNA: TGTGCCAGCAGCGTAACAGGGACCACCGGGGAGCTGTTTTTT. The full variable domain, completed using reference TRBV9 and TRBJ2-2, is DSGVTQTPKHLITATGQRVTLRCSPRSGDLSVYWYQQSLDQGLQFLIQYYNGEERAKGNILERFSAQQFPDLHSELNLSSLELGDSALYFCASSVTGTTGELFFGEGSRLTVL.

This clone was detected only a few times. V is TRBV9 and J is TRBJ2-3; 8 bases line up with TRBD2. Germline assignment: CDR1 SGDLS and CDR2 YYNGEE. There are 16 residues in the CDR3. The trim removed 4 bases at V and 4 bases at J, leaving 11 bases unmatched. CDR3: CASSPPAGGSPDTQYF. The CDR3 nucleotides read TGTGCCAGCAGCCCCCCGGCGGGGGGAAGTCCAGATACGCAGTATTTT.

The sample holds a few counts of this clone. The chain recombines TRBV10-2 with TRBJ2-2; D is unresolved. V lost 6 bases and J lost 0, with 14 bases in between. Germline V gene lookup returns CDR1 WSHSY and CDR2 SAAADI. The CDR3 is made up of 16 amino acids. CDR3 bases: TGCGCCAGCAGCGCCCTCGCACCGGCGAACACCGGGGAGCTGTTTTTT. Translation gives CASSALAPANTGELFF.

This clone is a singleton in its sample. The V and J genes are TRBV29-1 and TRBJ1-2; TRBD1 might be the D (5 bases). The CDR3 is 14 residues long. Trimming left V 4 bases short and J 2 bases short, with 14 bases between. Germline values: CDR1 SQVTM, CDR2 ANQGSEA. The chain's CDR3 is CSVGVSGDNYGYTF. The CDR3 DNA is TGCAGCGTTGGGGTGTCTGGGGACAACTATGGCTACACCTTC.

CDR3 sequence: CASSLDLSRETQYF. The CDR3 bases are TGTGCCAGCAGCTTAGATTTAAGTAGAGAGACCCAGTACTTC. This chain uses TRBV11-2 with TRBJ2-5, with D unresolved. This CDR3 has 14 amino acids. V was shortened by 0 bases and J by 4 bases, with 9 bases between the two germline ends. Germline CDR1 reads SGHAT; CDR2 reads FQNNGV.

The V gene is TRBV19, the J gene TRBJ2-5, with D possibly being TRBD2 (5 bases). Trimming left V 3 bases short and J 5 bases short, with 16 bases between. Germline V lookup: CDR1 LNHDA, CDR2 SQIVND (reference sequence). CDR3 size: 15 residues. The CDR3 coding sequence is TGTGCCAGTAGTATCCCCGGCAAGGGCGGGGAGACCCAGTACTTC. Its translation: CASSIPGKGGETQYF. The full variable domain, in which reference TRBV19 and TRBJ2-5 provide the parts outside the CDR3, is DGGITQSPKYLFRKEGQNVTLSCEQNLNHDAMYWYRQDPGQGLRLIYYSQIVNDFQKGDIAEGYSVSREKKESFPLTVTSAQKNPTAFYLCASSIPGKGGETQYFGPGTRLLVL.

The chain combines TRBV9 with TRBJ2-5; D may match TRBD1 or TRBD2 (6 bases each). Per germline, CDR1 SGDLS and CDR2 YYNGEE. The CDR3 runs 14 residues. Trimming pared 4 bases from V and 2 bases from J, leaving 12 bases between. The CDR3: CASSKGGKQETQYF. DNA for the CDR3: TGTGCCAGCAGCAAAGGGGGGAAACAAGAGACCCAGTACTTC.

Points on this clone: The sample carries other DNA sequences with the same CDR3. V gene TRBV6-1 combines with J gene TRBJ2-7; either TRBD1 or TRBD2 may supply D (5 bases each). The germline V gene has CDR1 MNHNS and CDR2 SASEGT. The CDR3 consists of 15 residues. Trimming cost V 2 bases and J 2 bases, with 13 bases left between them. This chain's CDR3 is CASSEPGTATYEQYV. DNA of the CDR3: TGTGCCAGCAGTGAACCCGGGACCGCCACCTACGAGCAGTACGTC.

The genes are TRBV5-1 and TRBJ1-4; no clear D gene. Trimming took 4 bases from V and 7 from J, leaving 14 bases between them. Germline CDR1 is SGHRS and CDR2 is YFSETQ. This CDR3 has 14 residues. The CDR3 sequence: CASSPGGVLEKLFF. The CDR3 nucleotides are TGCGCCAGCAGCCCCGGCGGGGTTCTTGAAAAACTGTTTTTT.

The chain has TRBV29-1 and TRBJ1-5, with D perhaps TRBD1 (6 bases). Per the germline V gene, CDR1 is SQVTM and CDR2 is ANQGSEA. The CDR3 is 14 amino acids. V lost 5 bases and J lost 5, with 16 bases in between. The CDR3 protein is CSVREQGPYQPQHF. CDR3 DNA: TGCAGCGTTAGGGAACAGGGTCCTTATCAGCCCCAGCATTTT. Using reference TRBV29-1 and TRBJ1-5 for the parts outside the CDR3, the full variable domain is SAVISQKPSRDICQRGTSLTIQCQVDSQVTMMFWYRQQPGQSLTLIATANQGSEATYESGFVIDKFPISRPNLTFSTLTVSNMSPEDSSIYLCSVREQGPYQPQHFGDGTRLSIL.

This clone has only a few counts. The V and J genes are TRBV9 and TRBJ2-4; 11 bases are a match to TRBD2. V was pared by 0 bases and J by 1 base, with 9 bases of the junction left unmatched. The CDR3 contains 19 residues. Germline CDR1 and CDR2: SGDLS and YYNGEE. The CDR3 sequence: CASSVAASGGLGAKNIQYF. CDR3 coding DNA: TGTGCCAGCAGCGTAGCGGCTAGCGGGGGGCTTGGGGCCAAAAACATTCAGTACTTC.

The chain is built from TRBV18 and TRBJ2-7, with 7 bases that match TRBD2. V lost 3 bases to trimming and J lost 7 bases; unmatched junction nucleotides: 3. CDR3 size: 12 residues. Germline V lookup: CDR1 KGHSH, CDR2 LQKENI. The CDR3 DNA reads TGTGCCAGCTCACCGGGAGCGGGGGAGCAGTACGTC. This encodes CASSPGAGEQYV.

The V gene is TRBV4-1, the J gene TRBJ2-7; D gene unclear. In germline, CDR1 is MGHRA, CDR2 YSYEKL. V was shortened by 2 bases and J by 6 bases, with 14 bases between the two germline ends. This CDR3 region has 14 residues. Written as DNA, the CDR3 is TGCGCCAGCAGCCAAATAATTATGGGGTCCGAGCAGTACGTC. Translated, it gives CASSQIIMGSEQYV.

The gene calls are TRBV5-1 and TRBJ2-5, with 12 bases fitting TRBD2. Germline CDR1 SGHRS, CDR2 YFSETQ. V was pared by 0 bases and J by 4 bases, with 10 bases of the junction left unmatched. CDR3 length: 18 residues. The CDR3 loop reads CASSLEPSGGALLETQYF. CDR3 bases: TGCGCCAGCAGCTTGGAGCCTAGCGGGGGGGCTTTATTAGAGACCCAGTACTTC.

This clone occurred a few times. This chain joins TRBV7-2 and TRBJ1-5, with 8 bases aligning to TRBD1. V lost 3 bases and J lost 6; bases outside the gene matches: 4. Germline loops: CDR1 SGHTA, CDR2 FQGNSA. This CDR3 spans 14 amino acids. CDR3 in DNA: TGTGCCAGCAGCTTGGACAGGGTTGGTCAGCCCCAGCATTTT. Its protein is CASSLDRVGQPQHF. Combining the CDR3 with reference TRBV7-2 and TRBJ1-5 gives the whole variable domain GAGVSQSPSNKVTEKGKDVELRCDPISGHTALYWYRQSLGQGLEFLIYFQGNSAPDKSGLPSDRFSAERTGGSVSTLTIQRTQQEDSAVYLCASSLDRVGQPQHFGDGTRLSIL.

This clone was seen more than once but under ten times. This chain joins TRBV6-1 and TRBJ1-2, with a possible D match to TRBD1 (5 bases). Germline V gene sequence: CDR1 MNHNS, CDR2 SASEGT. The length of the CDR3 is 16 residues. Trimming stripped 1 base from V and 2 bases from J, with 14 bases between. The CDR3 loop is CASSEGAGHLNYGYTF. In DNA, the CDR3 is TGTGCCAGCAGTGAAGGGGCCGGACACCTGAACTATGGCTACACCTTC.

V gene TRBV7-2 combines with J gene TRBJ2-2, with 11 positions matching TRBD2. V trimming: 6 bases; J trimming: 3 bases; junction bases outside the gene matches: 6. Germline loops: CDR1 SGHTA, CDR2 FQGNSA. This CDR3 is built from 16 residues. CDR3 DNA: TGTGCCAGCAGGCGACTAGCGGGAAGCGACACCGGGGAGCTGTTTTTT. Protein sequence: CASRRLAGSDTGELFF.